This T cell receptor beta chain originates from a study of blood T cell repertoires in COVID-19. The wider study: Acute and convalescent COVID-19 specimens originated in the United States, Italy and Spain. Sources were T cells, B-cell-depleted T cells, or PBMCs; the material itself was cDNA or gDNA.

In its sample, this clone was seen a few times. CDR1 and CDR2 from the germline V gene are SGHDN and FVKESK. The CDR3 has 15 residues. Losses at the gene ends were 2 bases for V and 3 bases for J; bases not matched to a gene: 6. Source study methods: Reference gene primer amplification in the assay estimated nucleated cell counts. Some clones are missing from TCRdb's copy, which holds only in-frame ones; the method was immunoSEQ multiplex PCR. That table gives V, J and clone size, and the DNA gave D and trimming. Here the sample spans roughly 80,000 clones, approximately 87% being singletons. Sequenced: peripheral blood. The sequence was obtained from a man of 80 years or more in a cohort sampled during active COVID-19. The chain joins TRBV14 to TRBJ2-7; TRBD2 aligns across 8 bases. The chain's CDR3 is CASSQPGLGDYEQYF. The CDR3 bases are TGTGCCAGCAGCCAACCGGGACTAGGGGACTACGAGCAGTACTTC.